This T cell receptor beta chain comes out of a study of tumor and adjacent non-tumor tissue in lung cancer. In the study overall: Each sample yielded approximately 4.2 million productive TCRbeta reads on average.

The CDR3 is 15 residues long. Of note for this clonotype: Sequence at one end of the junction differs from germline and may be a read error.

No cell sorting was done before RNA was extracted from the tissue. This non-tumor lung sample came from over 3 cm beyond the tumor edge. Newly diagnosed lung cancer patients had thoracic surgery in China, August–late 2014, without prior chemotherapy. Three rounds of nested PCR, following a modified ARM-PCR protocol, produced the TCRbeta library. TCRdb reprocessed the multiplex PCR reads via MiXCR and lists one record per CDR3 protein. The table shows 110,000 or so distinct CDR3 sequences, with 60% to 80% occurring only once. Material for sequencing was distant non-tumor lung tissue. The V gene is TRBV12-3 or TRBV12-4, the J gene TRBJ1-6, with unresolved D. The source is a man aged 60 to 75 with non-small cell lung cancer. The CDR3, as DNA: TGTTCCGGAAGGACGGGGAGCTCCTATAATTCACCGCTCCACTTT. Encoded protein: CSGRTGSSYNSPLHF.